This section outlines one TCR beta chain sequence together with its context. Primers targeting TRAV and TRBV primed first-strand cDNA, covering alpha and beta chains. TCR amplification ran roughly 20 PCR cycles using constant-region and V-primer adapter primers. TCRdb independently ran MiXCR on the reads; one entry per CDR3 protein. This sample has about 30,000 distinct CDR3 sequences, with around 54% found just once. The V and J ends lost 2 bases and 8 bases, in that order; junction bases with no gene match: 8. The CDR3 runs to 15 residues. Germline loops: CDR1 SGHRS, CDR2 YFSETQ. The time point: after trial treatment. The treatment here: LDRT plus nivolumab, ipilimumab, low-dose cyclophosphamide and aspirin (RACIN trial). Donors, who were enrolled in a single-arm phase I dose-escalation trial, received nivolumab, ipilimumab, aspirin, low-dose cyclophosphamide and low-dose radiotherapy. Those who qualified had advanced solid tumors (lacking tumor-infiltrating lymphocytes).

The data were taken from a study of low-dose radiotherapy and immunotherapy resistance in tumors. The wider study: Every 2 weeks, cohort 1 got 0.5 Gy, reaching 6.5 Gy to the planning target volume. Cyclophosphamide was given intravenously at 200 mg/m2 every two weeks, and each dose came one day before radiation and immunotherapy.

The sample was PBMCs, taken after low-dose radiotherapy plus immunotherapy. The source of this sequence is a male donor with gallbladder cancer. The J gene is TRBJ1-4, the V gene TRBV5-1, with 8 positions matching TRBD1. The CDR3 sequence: CASSLPTGGVEKLFF. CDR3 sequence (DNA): TGCGCCAGCAGCTTACCCACAGGGGGTGTCGAAAAACTGTTTTTT.